This is a list of T cell receptor beta chains from one sample in a study of blood T cell repertoires in COVID-19. Only in-frame clones appear in the TCRdb table, and some are missing; sequencing was by immunoSEQ multiplex PCR. The sample comprises under 250,000 clones, 87% of which are singletons, and approximately 3.3% rests with the top ten. Sequenced input: peripheral blood. Receptor source: a man aged 18 to 30 with active or convalescent COVID-19. Both conserved end residues are part of each CDR3.

TRBV7-9,15,TRBJ1-2,CASSPGTGPSYGYTF
TRBV9,14,TRBJ2-1,CASSVAGNYNEQFF
TRBV7-3,16,TRBJ2-3,CASSLIAGEAKDTQYF
TRBV3-1/TRBV3-2,14,TRBJ1-6,CASSLGQGDSPLHF
TRBV21-1,16,TRBJ1-5,CASSKGGRGGNQPQHF
TRBV19,17,TRBJ2-3,CASSFLAGYGITDTQYF
TRBV6-2/TRBV6-3,17,TRBJ1-1,CASSWEGQAMMNTEAFF
TRBV6-2/TRBV6-3,18,TRBJ2-1,CASSYSRDRPVSYNEQFF
TRBV7-2,13,TRBJ1-5,CASSPDRVEPQHF
TRBV7-9,15,TRBJ2-5,CASSLQGAALETQYF
TRBV29-1,15,TRBJ2-1,CSVRPTGFSYNEQFF
TRBV7-3,13,TRBJ2-5,CASSLGGRETQYF
TRBV5-6,14,TRBJ2-7,CASSLGDSSYEQYF
TRBV18,14,TRBJ1-5,CASSPGQGEQPQHF
TRBV12-3/TRBV12-4,13,TRBJ1-5,CASSFSGNQPQHF
TRBV9,15,TRBJ1-5,CASSVGEGRSQPQHF
TRBV19,14,TRBJ1-3,CASRDLSSGNTIYF
TRBV11-2,14,TRBJ2-7,CASNPRGPSYEQYF
TRBV5-1,19,TRBJ2-1,CASSGMGLAGPSSYNEQFF
TRBV7-3,13,TRBJ1-1,CASSFDRDTEAFF
TRBV9,14,TRBJ1-1,CASSVGAGNTEAFF
TRBV29-1,13,TRBJ2-7,CSVGESGPYEQYF
TRBV7-2,15,TRBJ1-2,CASIQNAGQNYGYTF
TRBV7-3,13,TRBJ1-2,CASSQIPGDGYTF
TRBV5-1,15,TRBJ2-1,CASIGRTGGWNEQFF
TRBV5-1,15,TRBJ1-4,CASSTRTGGQEKLFF
TRBV15,13,TRBJ2-5,CATSRGQGETQYF
TRBV7-3,15,TRBJ2-3,CASSLQAGGPDTQYF
TRBV18,17,TRBJ2-7,CASSPVGREGVVGEQYF
TRBV6-5,12,TRBJ1-2,CASMTLESGYTF
TRBV7-2,15,TRBJ2-3,CASSLEARLTDTQYF
TRBV12-5,14,TRBJ1-1,CASGYQGSGTEAFF